The entry below describes one TCR beta chain. This clonotype was picked up many times. Its antigen remains undetermined. Nothing much larger sits one base from this clone, and base qualities are not available. This specimen belongs to a study of CD8 T cells in ankylosing spondylitis (dated by TCRdb to about 2017). For the wider study: To find TCR variants linked to disease, the study profiled T cell receptor beta repertoires in ankylosing spondylitis patients and healthy donors. The full study cohort was made up of about two dozen ankylosing spondylitis patients and 95 to 130 healthy donors. Peripheral blood was sampled, and synovial fluid was also collected from ankylosing spondylitis patients. On the study overall, not on this receptor specifically: In peripheral blood, the disease-linked clones were found at relatively low frequencies and had a CD8+ phenotype. Blood from ankylosing spondylitis patients appeared to be characterized by a TCR beta motif made up of several highly homologous amino acid variants. According to the report, matched synovial fluid samples from ankylosing spondylitis patients were significantly enriched for the disease-linked clones. Some of the motif variants had been reported before in the synovial fluid and blood of reactive arthritis patients, a finding that suggests common disease-initiation mechanisms.

TCRdb records Illumina HiSeq 2500 as the sequencer. TCR beta libraries were prepared by quantitative 5'-RACE with molecular barcodes. As for how the authors treated the data: A new computational method based on a probabilistic model of VDJ rearrangement was used to identify disease-linked TCR variants. The raw public data were reprocessed by TCRdb itself: fastp quality trimming at Q25, MiXCR clonotype calling, in-frame beta chains only. Rows are unified per CDR3 protein, each entry keeping the most common DNA and genes. It is TCRdb's table, rather than the study itself, that gives the V and J calls and clone size. The sample profile shows about 840,000 distinct CDR3 sequences; 10% to 15% of them were found once. Of the sample, around 0.51% is held by the ten largest clones. The TCR was taken from a male donor with ankylosing spondylitis. The sequenced material came from blood, either unsorted or a sorted T cell fraction (not recorded which).

Here the CDR3 is given as CSVLRGVSYNEQFF. Read as DNA, the sequence is TGCAGCGTTCTGCGGGGAGTCTCCTACAATGAGCAGTTCTTC. Rearrangement joined TRBV29-1 to TRBJ2-1, and possibly TRBD2, on 6 matching bases. The CDR3 contains 14 residues, cysteine and phenylalanine counted. The sequence is cut down to CDR3 DNA, 42 bases in frame from base 1. The junction carries 11 bases between V and J, which are trimmed by 5 bases and 0 bases respectively. CDR1 SQVTM and CDR2 ANQGSEA are derived from the germline V gene.